The 11 T cell receptor beta chains presented below share a single source sample, sequenced in a study of T cell responses to AZD1222 COVID-19 vaccine. Method: immunoSEQ multiplex PCR; TCRdb's copy keeps in-frame clones and lacks some. The sample lists about 130,000 clones; roughly 86% were seen once. Source: peripheral blood, taken on day 0 of AZD1222 vaccination. The receptors stem from an adult in good health.

In its sample, this clone was seen a few times. The gene calls are TRBV10-3 and TRBJ1-1; D is unclear. CDR1 is ENHRY and CDR2 is SYGVKD in the germline V gene. Trimming pared 10 bases from V and 4 bases from J, leaving 13 bases between. This CDR3 comprises 12 residues. DNA for the CDR3: TGTGCCACCGGGGTGGTGGGCACTGAAGCTTTCTTT. Protein: CATGVVGTEAFF.

The rearrangement uses TRBV7-2 and TRBJ2-3, with D unclear. From germline, CDR1 is SGHTA and CDR2 FQGNSA. This CDR3 contains 15 residues. Trimming took off 1 base at V and 3 bases at J, with 11 bases between the two ends. The CDR3 DNA reads as TGTGCCAGCAGCTTAGGTCGTCGGACGACAGATACGCAGTATTTT. As protein: CASSLGRRTTDTQYF.

The V and J genes are TRBV7-9 and TRBJ1-2; D call uncertain. Trimming removed 2 bases from V and 13 bases from J, with 20 bases in between. This CDR3 has 14 amino acids. Germline V gene lookup returns CDR1 SEHNR and CDR2 FQNEAQ (reference sequence). The CDR3 reads CASSLILLRLGSTF. As DNA, the CDR3 is TGTGCCAGCAGCTTAATTTTACTAAGGCTCGGTTCCACCTTC.

This clone was observed a handful of times. V is TRBV5-8 and J is TRBJ1-6; a weak D match, TRBD1 (6 bases). The ends were cut back, 4 bases at V and 4 bases at J, with 15 bases in the middle. This CDR3 spans 16 amino acids. Per the germline V gene, CDR1 is SGHTS and CDR2 is YDEGEE. The CDR3 region has the DNA TGTGCCAGCAGCGGGGACCGGGACAAGTATAATTCACCCCTCCACTTT. It is translated as CASSGDRDKYNSPLHF.

The chain links TRBV9 to TRBJ1-6; weak D call: TRBD1 (6 bases). Germline CDR1 is SGDLS and CDR2 is YYNGEE. The germline V and J ends were trimmed by 1 base and 9 bases, with 11 bases remaining between them. This CDR3 has 14 residues. The CDR3 is CASSVRTDSSPLHF. The CDR3 DNA is TGTGCCAGCAGCGTACGGACAGATAGTTCACCCCTCCACTTT.

The CDR3 is CASSNGGPGNTIYF. The CDR3 DNA reads as TGTGCCAGCAGCAACGGGGGGCCAGGAAACACCATATATTTT. This rearrangement joins TRBV27 to TRBJ1-3, with D perhaps TRBD1 (6 bases). The CDR3 totals 14 residues. Deletions cut 6 bases from V and 4 bases from J, with 13 bases between. Per the germline V gene, CDR1 is MNHEY and CDR2 is SMNVEV (reference sequence).

The chain uses TRBV5-1 and TRBJ1-1; 8 bases fit TRBD1. The junction had 3 bases not matched to a gene; V was cut back by 4 bases and J by 1 base. The CDR3 is made up of 14 amino acids. The germline gives CDR1 SGHRS, CDR2 YFSETQ. The CDR3 loop reads CASSPQGANTEAFF. The CDR3 coding sequence is TGCGCCAGCAGCCCCCAGGGGGCGAACACTGAAGCTTTCTTT.

The chain employs TRBV19 and TRBJ2-7; 9 bases line up with TRBD1. This CDR3 spans 15 amino acids. V shed 4 bases, J shed 1 base, and the junction held 5 bases outside the gene matches. Germline V gene lookup returns CDR1 LNHDA and CDR2 SQIVND (reference sequence). The CDR3 is CASSKPGQGSYEQYF. The DNA of the CDR3 is TGTGCCAGTAGTAAGCCGGGACAGGGATCCTACGAGCAGTACTTC.

V gene TRBV3-1 (or the pseudogene TRBV3-2) combines with J gene TRBJ2-7; no clear D gene. The V gene's germline CDR1 is LGHDT and CDR2 YNNKEL (reference sequence). V gave up 3 bases and J gave up 4 bases, with 10 bases separating them. The CDR3 runs 13 residues. The DNA for the CDR3 is TGTGCCAGCAGCCAGGTTCTCTGGTACGAGCAGTACTTC. Protein: CASSQVLWYEQYF.

The chain is built from TRBV12-3 or TRBV12-4 and TRBJ1-1; D gene uncertain. CDR3 size: 13 residues. V dropped 3 bases and J dropped 3 bases, with 8 bases sitting between them. The DNA for the CDR3 is TGTGCCAGCAGTTTGGGTAGAGACACTGAAGCTTTCTTT. This codes for CASSLGRDTEAFF.

This chain joins TRBV30 and TRBJ1-6, with TRBD1 matching over 9 bases. This CDR3 comprises 11 residues. The V segment lost 8 bases and the J segment 10 bases; nucleotides outside the gene matches: 3. Germline V gene lookup returns CDR1 GTSNPN and CDR2 SVGIG (reference sequence). DNA of the CDR3: TGTGCCAGTGGACAGGGGTCACCCCTCCACTTT. Translation: CASGQGSPLHF.